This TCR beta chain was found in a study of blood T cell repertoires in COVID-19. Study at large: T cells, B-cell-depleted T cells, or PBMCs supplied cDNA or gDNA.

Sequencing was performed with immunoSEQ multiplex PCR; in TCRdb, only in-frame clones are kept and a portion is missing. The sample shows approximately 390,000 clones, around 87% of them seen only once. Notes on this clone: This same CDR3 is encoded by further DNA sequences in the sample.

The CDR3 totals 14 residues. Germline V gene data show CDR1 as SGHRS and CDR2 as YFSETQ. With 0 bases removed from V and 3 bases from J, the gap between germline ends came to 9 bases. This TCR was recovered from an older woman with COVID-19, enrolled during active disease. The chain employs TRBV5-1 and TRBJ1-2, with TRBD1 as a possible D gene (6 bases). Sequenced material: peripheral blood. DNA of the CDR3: TGCGCCAGCAGCTTGGGACAGGTAGACTATGGCTACACCTTC. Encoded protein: CASSLGQVDYGYTF.